Here is one TCR beta chain with its context. Trimming took 6 bases from V and 5 from J, leaving 17 bases between them. The germline gives CDR1 SGHNT, CDR2 YYREEE (reference sequence). This CDR3 is built from 15 residues. PCR amplification relied on 60 Vbeta primers (plus 13 Jbeta primers). TCRdb's table, derived via immunoSEQ multiplex PCR, lists solely in-frame clones and lacks some. The sample lists 70,000 to 100,000 clones; roughly 70% were seen once. These data belong to a study of cytomegalovirus exposure and HLA in healthy donors. The TCR was taken from a man between 45 and 60 years old in good health and CMV-seronegative. V and J are TRBV5-4 and TRBJ1-4; D possibly corresponds to TRBD1 (6 bases). Sequencing input: PBMCs. This CDR3 reads CASTQGTGINEKLFF. The DNA of the CDR3 is TGTGCCAGCACCCAGGGGACCGGGATCAATGAAAAACTGTTTTTT.